This entry concerns a single T cell receptor (beta chain). Its antigen remains unidentified. The sample originates from a study of T-cell reconstitution after alpha-beta-depleted transplantation in children. Study findings and constraints: Expanded graft clones numbering several hundred reportedly gave rise to alpha-beta T cells about two months after transplant. By one year post-transplant, T-cell counts and diversity largely arose from T cells that were newly produced. It was surviving recipient T cells and thymic progenitors that gave some patients high TCRbeta diversity at day 60.

Trimming cost V 8 bases and J 4 bases; bases outside gene matches: 22. The CDR3 consists of 19 residues. TCRbeta library construction was performed incorporating unique molecular identifiers. One entry per CDR3 protein results from TCRdb running MiXCR on the PCR reads. The sample has hundreds of thousands of distinct CDR3 sequences; roughly 15% are singletons. Source: PBMCs, mostly from graft donor cells, taken 360 days after TCRalphabeta/CD19-depleted stem cell transplant. The TCR was taken from a male patient aged 10 to 17 who had a stem cell transplant for acute lymphoblastic leukemia, so the T cells may come from the graft donor. The genes are TRBV12-3 or TRBV12-4 and TRBJ2-5; 10 bases are a match to TRBD2. CDR3 protein: CASRVLRRTQLAGLETQYF. The CDR3 region has the DNA TGTGCCAGCCGAGTTTTGAGGCGGACACAACTAGCGGGATTAGAGACCCAGTACTTC.